The clone carrying this T cell receptor (beta chain) was detected only once. Its antigen is as yet unknown. PCR involved 60 Vbeta and 13 Jbeta primers. The method was immunoSEQ multiplex PCR; TCRdb's version includes in-frame clones alone and lacks a portion of them. The sample gives some 190,000 clones, over 60% of which show up once; roughly 1.5% is in the top ten. The CDR3 length is 13 residues. Germline V gene sequence: CDR1 SGHRS, CDR2 YFSETQ. V shed 3 bases, J shed 6 bases, and the junction held 6 bases outside the gene matches. These data originate in a study of cytomegalovirus exposure and HLA in healthy donors. The study, taken as a whole, reports: Associated with cytomegalovirus, according to the listing, were around 170 TCR beta chains. What was likely a sequencing artifact was a cluster of highly shared sequence variants.

The sequenced material came from PBMCs. The V gene is TRBV5-1, the J gene TRBJ2-7; 7 bases line up with TRBD1. The clonotype originates from a man aged 18 to 30 in good health and CMV-seronegative. The CDR3 DNA follows: TGCGCCAGCAGCTATACGACAGGGATCGAGCAGTACTTC. Encoded protein: CASSYTTGIEQYF.